By share, the clone carrying this T cell receptor (beta chain) counts as medium-sized. This record belongs to a study of circulating CD8 cells and anti-PD-1 response in melanoma. Four subsets defined by PD-1 and/or TIGIT were sorted from live CD3+CD8+TCRalphabeta+ cells. J lost 6 bases, V lost 5 bases, and 7 bases had no gene match. The length of the CDR3 is 15 residues. Per germline, CDR1 DFQATT and CDR2 SNEGSKA (reference sequence). The QIAseq Immune Repertoire TCR panel built the libraries from roughly 15 ng of total RNA. TCRdb called the reads again in MiXCR, with one record for every CDR3 protein. Here the sample spans about 870 distinct CDR3 sequences, 5.8% being singletons.

This sample comprised CD8+ T cells from PBMCs, obtained at baseline or after one month of anti-PD-1 therapy (not recorded which). The clonotype was recovered from a human donor with melanoma. The chain combines TRBV20-1 with TRBJ2-1, with TRBD2 identical over 13 bases. CDR3 amino acids: CSAGGLAGPPNEQFF. The DNA of the CDR3 is TGCAGTGCTGGGGGACTAGCGGGACCCCCCAATGAGCAGTTCTTC.